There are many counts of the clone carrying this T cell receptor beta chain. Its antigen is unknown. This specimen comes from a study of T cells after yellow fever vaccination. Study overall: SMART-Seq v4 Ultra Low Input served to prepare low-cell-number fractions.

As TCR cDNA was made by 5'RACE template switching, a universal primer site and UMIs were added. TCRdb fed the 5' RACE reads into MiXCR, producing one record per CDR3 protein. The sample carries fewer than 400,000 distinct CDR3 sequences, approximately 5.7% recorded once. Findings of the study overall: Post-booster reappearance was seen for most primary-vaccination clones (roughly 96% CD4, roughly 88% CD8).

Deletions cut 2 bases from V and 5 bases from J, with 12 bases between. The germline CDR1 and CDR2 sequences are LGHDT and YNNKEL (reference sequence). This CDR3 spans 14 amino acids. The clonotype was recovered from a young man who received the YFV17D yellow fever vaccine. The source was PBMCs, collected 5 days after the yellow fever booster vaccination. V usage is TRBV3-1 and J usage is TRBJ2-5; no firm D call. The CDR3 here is CASSQRAAGETQYF. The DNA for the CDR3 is TGTGCCAGCAGCCAACGGGCGGCTGGGGAGACCCAGTACTTC.